This is a list of T cell receptor beta chains from one sample in a study of regulatory T cells in long-lasting Graves disease. TCRdb re-called the multiplex PCR reads through MiXCR, storing one row per CDR3 protein. In the table there are 370,000 or so distinct CDR3 sequences, roughly 17% of which are singletons. This same sample was also taken into another study, of T cells in Graves' hyperthyroidism and ophthalmopathy.

Sequences were derived from peripheral blood mononuclear cells (PBMCs), sampled at new diagnosis, from a patient treated with antithyroid drugs. These receptors were taken from a woman aged 18-29 years with Graves disease. Each CDR3 is given with its conserved first and last residue. Fields, in order: clone size, V gene, J gene, D gene, CDR3 DNA, CDR3 protein. The D gene is left open where the match is weak. Rows give clone size only sometimes, using once, few, many, or a class for an expanded clone.

few	TRBV4-1	TRBJ1-2	.	TGCGCCAGCAGCCAACCAGGTTCGAGCTACACCTTC	CASSQPGSSYTF
many	TRBV18	TRBJ1-1	TRBD1	TGTGCCAGCTCGACCCCGGGACAGGAGAACACTGAAGCTTTCTTT	CASSTPGQENTEAFF
many	TRBV2	TRBJ1-5	.	TGTGCCAGCAGTGGATCAGGGAACAATCAGCCCCAGCATTTT	CASSGSGNNQPQHF
many	TRBV28	TRBJ2-1	TRBD2	TGTGCCACAACCCTGCCGGCTAGCGGGGGCCTGTACAATGAGCAGTTCTTC	CATTLPASGGLYNEQFF
few	TRBV7-2	TRBJ2-1	TRBD2	TGTGCCGGCAGCCGACTAGCGGGAGCAGGGTACAATGAGCAGTTCTTC	CAGSRLAGAGYNEQFF
.	TRBV5-1	TRBJ2-1	TRBD2	TGCGCCAGCAGCAGATCGGGACTTGAGAGACTAGCGGGGGTCAATGAGCAGTTCTTC	CASSRSGLERLAGVNEQFF
many	TRBV6-1	TRBJ2-1	TRBD1	TGTGCCAGCAGGCTGACAGGGGGTTACAATGAGCAGTTCTTC	CASRLTGGYNEQFF
few	TRBV12-3/TRBV12-4	TRBJ1-2	.	TGTGCCAGCAGGGCCCGGGGGCGAAACTATGGCTACACCTTC	CASRARGRNYGYTF
many	TRBV3-1	TRBJ1-1	TRBD1	TGTGCCAGCACGGTGGACAGGGTTAACACTGAAGCTTTCTTT	CASTVDRVNTEAFF
.	TRBV7-6	TRBJ1-1	.	TGTGCCAGCAGCCCCCCGGTAGGGGCGATCACTGAAGCTTTCTTT	CASSPPVGAITEAFF
many	TRBV28	TRBJ1-1	TRBD1	TGTGCCAGCAGTTCGTCAGGGGGGAACACTGAAGCTTTCTTT	CASSSSGGNTEAFF
many	TRBV6-1	TRBJ2-3	TRBD2	TGTGCCAGCAGTGAAGGGAGCGGCGGGGGGGCAGATACGCAGTATTTT	CASSEGSGGGADTQYF
.	TRBV9	TRBJ2-1	TRBD1	TGTGCCAGCAGCGTTAGACAGGGGGCGAAACAGTTCTTC	CASSVRQGAKQFF
.	TRBV9	TRBJ2-1	TRBD2	TGTGCCAGCAGCGTTCTAGCGGGTCTGGGCAGCGATGAGCAGTTCTTC	CASSVLAGLGSDEQFF
many	TRBV28	TRBJ2-4	.	TGTGCCAGCAGTTTAGGTCTAGGCGCTTTAGCCAAAAACATTCAGTACTTC	CASSLGLGALAKNIQYF
.	TRBV20-1	TRBJ1-5	.	TGCAGTGCTCAACAGGGTTTCTATAGCAATCAGCCCCAGCATTTT	CSAQQGFYSNQPQHF
many	TRBV4-2	TRBJ2-5	.	TGTGCCAGCAGCCAAGATCTCCTAACACAAGAGACCCAGTACTTC	CASSQDLLTQETQYF
.	TRBV4-1	TRBJ1-3	.	TGCGCCAGCAGCACCGGACATTCCCCGGCAAACACCATATATTTT	CASSTGHSPANTIYF
many	TRBV9	TRBJ2-3	.	TGTGCCAGCAGCCCCGACCCCCGGGGAAAGGGCACAGATACGCAGTATTTT	CASSPDPRGKGTDTQYF
.	TRBV6-1	TRBJ2-6	.	TGTGCCAGCAGTGAAGATGGGTCTGGGTCCAACGTCCTGACTTTC	CASSEDGSGSNVLTF
once	TRBV3-1	TRBJ2-3	TRBD2	TGTGCCAGCAGCGAGGGACTAGCGGGGCGGGCAGATACGCAGTATTTT	CASSEGLAGRADTQYF
.	TRBV6-2/TRBV6-3	TRBJ2-7	.	TGTGCCAGCAGTCCCACGAGGACCGGGCGATTGTCCTACGAGCAGTACTTC	CASSPTRTGRLSYEQYF
many	TRBV3-1	TRBJ1-1	TRBD1	TGTGCCAGCAGCCAGCTACCGGGACAGGGGAACACTGAAGCTTTCTTT	CASSQLPGQGNTEAFF
many	TRBV6-1	TRBJ2-7	TRBD2	TGTGCCAGCAGTGACCAAGCGGGAATTTACGAGCAGTACTTC	CASSDQAGIYEQYF
many	TRBV20-1	TRBJ2-5	.	TGCAGTGCTAGAGAAATCCGCCCGGGGGTGAAAGAGACCCAGTACTTC	CSAREIRPGVKETQYF
few	TRBV6-2/TRBV6-3	TRBJ1-3	TRBD1	TGTGCCAGCAGTGGACAGGGGTATGGAAACACCATATATTTT	CASSGQGYGNTIYF
many	TRBV2	TRBJ1-1	.	TGTGCCAGCACCTCCACTCGGGTGGGGGTGGGTGGCACTGAAGCTTTCTTT	CASTSTRVGVGGTEAFF
few	TRBV24-1	TRBJ2-1	TRBD2	TGTGCCACCAGTGACCCGCCGGGCGGGGGGGTCGAAAGGGGGAATGAGCAGTTCTTC	CATSDPPGGGVERGNEQFF
few	TRBV14	TRBJ2-3	TRBD1	TGTGCCAGCAGCCCGACAGGGGGCGCGCAGTATTTT	CASSPTGGAQYF
many	TRBV15	TRBJ1-6	TRBD1	TGTGCCACCAGCAGCCGCGGACAGGGGAATTCACCCCTCCACTTT	CATSSRGQGNSPLHF
few	TRBV6-2/TRBV6-3	TRBJ1-4	.	TGTGCCAGCAGTGAAGGACAGTCAACTAATGAAAAACTGTTTTTT	CASSEGQSTNEKLFF
many	TRBV24-1	TRBJ2-1	TRBD1	TGTGCCACCAGCCCACGTTCCGGGACAGGGTCTTACAATGAGCAGTTCTTC	CATSPRSGTGSYNEQFF
few	TRBV24-1	TRBJ2-1	TRBD2	TGTGCCACCCAGGGACTAGCGGGAGCCCGCTCCTACAATGAGCAGTTCTTC	CATQGLAGARSYNEQFF
few	TRBV7-8	TRBJ1-5	.	TGTGCCAGCACGGTCAGGGGCCCGGATCAGCCCCAGCATTTT	CASTVRGPDQPQHF
.	TRBV30	TRBJ1-1	.	TGTGCCTGGCGGTCAACCCAAACCTTCAACACTGAAGCTTTCTTT	CAWRSTQTFNTEAFF
many	TRBV12-3/TRBV12-4	TRBJ2-3	.	TGTGCCAGCAGTCAGGGCTTCGGCACAGATACGCAGTATTTT	CASSQGFGTDTQYF
.	TRBV29-1	TRBJ1-2	TRBD1	TGCAGCGTGGTCACAGGGGATGGCTACACCTTC	CSVVTGDGYTF
many	TRBV19	TRBJ1-5	.	TGTGCCAGTAGTATCGCTGGGGATCAGCCCCAGCATTTT	CASSIAGDQPQHF
.	TRBV19	TRBJ1-2	.	TGTGCCAGTACACTCGGGGCCTATGGCTACACCTTC	CASTLGAYGYTF
many	TRBV12-3/TRBV12-4	TRBJ1-1	.	TGTGCCAGCAGCCTCAGGGCCACATGGGGAGAAGCTTTCTTT	CASSLRATWGEAFF
few	TRBV28	TRBJ2-1	.	TGTGCCAGCAGTTTGGCGCGTCTAGCGCATGGATACAATGAGCAGTTCTTC	CASSLARLAHGYNEQFF
many	TRBV18	TRBJ2-1	TRBD1	TGTGCCAGCTCGCAAGGTGGGACAGTAAAAGGGCAGTTCTTC	CASSQGGTVKGQFF
many	TRBV6-1	TRBJ1-2	.	TGTGCCAGCAGTGAAGAGCGGGCAGGCTATGGCTACACCTTC	CASSEERAGYGYTF
many	TRBV11-2	TRBJ2-5	.	TGTGCCAGCAGCTTAGATCAGGGGGGCCGGGAGACCCAGTACTTC	CASSLDQGGRETQYF
many	TRBV18	TRBJ1-1	.	TGTGCCAGCTCACCAAACAGTGACACTGAAGCTTTCTTT	CASSPNSDTEAFF
many	TRBV2	TRBJ1-2	TRBD1	TGTGCCGGCAGTGAAGCGTTGGGACAGTTCTATGGCTACACCTTC	CAGSEALGQFYGYTF
many	TRBV3-1	TRBJ2-7	.	TGTGCCAGCAGCCGCTCGAACTACGAGCAGTACTTC	CASSRSNYEQYF